Only one count was recorded for the clone carrying this T cell receptor beta chain. The assay was immunoSEQ multiplex PCR, and TCRdb's table has in-frame clones only and misses some. Among about 210,000 clones listed, 92% were seen once. This sample is drawn from a study of blood T cell repertoires in COVID-19. Germline assignment: CDR1 MNHNS and CDR2 SASEGT. The CDR3 contains 17 residues. V gave up 2 bases and J gave up 2 bases, with 17 bases separating them. The sequence derives from a young man with acute or convalescent COVID-19. The chain has TRBV6-1 and TRBJ2-3; possibly TRBD1 for D (5 bases). Sequencing was done on a sample of peripheral blood. The CDR3 DNA sequence: TGTGCCAGCAGTGAATCAGGCCAGGGCTTCTTCACAGATACGCAGTATTTT. Translation gives CASSESGQGFFTDTQYF.